Following are 18 T cell receptor beta chains from one sample sequenced in a study of CD8 T cells in cerebrospinal fluid in Alzheimer's disease. For each CDR3 protein, TCRdb gives one entry from its re-call of the 10x single-cell sequencing reads, without DNA. Recorded for this sample: about 1,100 distinct CDR3 sequences. The sequenced material came from cerebrospinal fluid. The receptors were gathered from a human donor in good health.

Frequency places this clonotype as medium-sized. V and J are TRBV25-1 and TRBJ2-5; the TRBD2 assignment by TCRdb is unverifiable without DNA. Germline CDR1 reads MGHDK; CDR2 reads SYGVNS. The CDR3 is 16 amino acids. CDR3 sequence: CASSDPRGGSKETQYF.

This clonotype shows up as medium-sized by frequency. The V and J genes are TRBV9 and TRBJ2-2. This CDR3 is 14 amino acids long. CDR1 is SGDLS and CDR2 is YYNGEE in the germline V gene. The CDR3 reads CASSLRPYPGELFF.

Considering frequency, this clonotype is medium-sized. The chain couples TRBV30 to TRBJ2-7; the D call of TRBD2 rests on TCRdb alone, since no DNA is present to check it. This CDR3 has 13 amino acids. From germline, CDR1 is GTSNPN and CDR2 SVGIG (reference sequence). The CDR3 sequence: CACKSGPGDEQYF.

This clonotype is labeled large (0.1 to 1%) based on frequency. The V call is TRBV6-6, the J call TRBJ2-7; the D call from TCRdb, TRBD1, cannot be confirmed without DNA. The CDR3 is made up of 12 amino acids. CDR1 and CDR2 from the germline V gene are MNHNY and SVGAGI (reference sequence). The chain's CDR3 is CASIGGVYEQYF.

By frequency, this clonotype is medium-sized (0.01 to 0.1%). The rearrangement uses TRBV2 and TRBJ2-2. The CDR3 extends over 11 amino acids. The V gene's germline CDR1 is SNHLY and CDR2 FYNNEI. This CDR3 is CASSWSGELFF.

Judged by frequency, this clonotype is medium-sized (0.01 to 0.1%). J is TRBJ2-2 and V is TRBV9; TCRdb's D call, TRBD2, is unchecked because there is no DNA. There are 16 residues in the CDR3. Germline values: CDR1 SGDLS, CDR2 YYNGEE. Here the CDR3 reads CASSVSSKSQAGELFF. Full variable domain (rest looked up from reference TRBV9 and TRBJ2-2): DSGVTQTPKHLITATGQRVTLRCSPRSGDLSVYWYQQSLDQGLQFLIQYYNGEERAKGNILERFSAQQFPDLHSELNLSSLELGDSALYFCASSVSSKSQAGELFFGEGSRLTVL.

By frequency, this clonotype is large (0.1 to 1%). The V and J genes are TRBV4-2 and TRBJ2-7; with no DNA, the TCRdb D assignment of TRBD1 cannot be verified. Germline values: CDR1 LGHNA, CDR2 YNFKEQ. The CDR3 covers 13 residues. The CDR3 loop reads CASGGAGLYEQYF.

This clonotype is identified as medium-sized (0.01 to 0.1%) from frequency. This rearrangement joins TRBV12-5 to TRBJ1-5; TCRdb reports TRBD1, a call that lacks DNA to check it against. The CDR3 runs 18 residues. Germline V gives CDR1 LGHNT, CDR2 FRNRAP. Here the CDR3 reads CASGLVRDRGVGDQPQHF.

This clonotype shows up as medium-sized by frequency. The rearrangement links TRBV20-1 to TRBJ2-1; TCRdb's D gene call, TRBD2, goes unchecked for lack of DNA. Germline values: CDR1 DFQATT, CDR2 SNEGSKA (reference sequence). The CDR3 runs 16 residues. Here the CDR3 reads CSARDQQSGNWNEQFF.

This clonotype shows up as medium-sized by frequency. The chain recombines TRBV11-3 with TRBJ2-1; the TCRdb D gene call, TRBD1, has no DNA to confirm it. CDR1 is SGHNT, CDR2 YENEEA, per germline. The CDR3 is 13 amino acids. CDR3 region: CASSSRQTNEQFF.

The chain links TRBV19 to TRBJ1-1; the TRBD1 assignment by TCRdb is unverifiable without DNA. The CDR3 totals 12 residues. Germline V gene data show CDR1 as LNHDA and CDR2 as SQIVND (reference sequence). The CDR3 sequence: CASSIGTRQAFF.

By frequency, this clonotype is large. The chain recombines TRBV5-1 with TRBJ2-7; TCRdb's D call of TRBD1 is untestable without DNA. The CDR3 sequence is 13 residues long. The germline gives CDR1 SGHRS, CDR2 YFSETQ. CDR3: CASRRDREYEQYF.

Frequency places this clonotype as medium-sized. The chain uses TRBV28 and TRBJ1-5; the TRBD1 assignment by TCRdb is unverifiable without DNA. The germline V gene has CDR1 MDHEN and CDR2 SYDVKM. The CDR3 covers 16 residues. Here the CDR3 reads CASSLSQGAGNQPQHF.

This clonotype shows up as medium-sized by frequency. This chain uses TRBV20-1 with TRBJ2-5; TCRdb outputs TRBD2, but without DNA this stays unchecked. This CDR3 has 15 residues. Germline values: CDR1 DFQATT, CDR2 SNEGSKA (reference sequence). CDR3 protein: CSARDWRGHQETQYF.

Its frequency marks this clonotype as medium-sized (0.01 to 0.1%). The chain is built from TRBV18 and TRBJ1-1. This CDR3 spans 13 amino acids. Per the germline V gene, CDR1 is KGHSH and CDR2 is LQKENI. Here the CDR3 reads CASSPSGPTEAFF.

This clonotype is labeled medium-sized based on frequency. The chain links TRBV27 to TRBJ1-3. The CDR3 is made up of 15 amino acids. Germline CDR1 reads MNHEY; CDR2 reads SMNVEV (reference sequence). CDR3 protein: CASSLSVSGGNTIYF.

This clonotype ranks as medium-sized (0.01 to 0.1%) in terms of frequency. This chain joins TRBV6-6 and TRBJ1-1; the D gene TCRdb calls, TRBD1, cannot be checked with no DNA. This CDR3 has 15 residues. CDR1 and CDR2 from the germline V gene are MNHNY and SVGAGI (reference sequence). The CDR3 protein is CASSREQGLNTEAFF.

The chain carries TRBV5-1 and TRBJ2-7; with no DNA, the TCRdb D assignment of TRBD1 cannot be verified. The V gene's germline CDR1 is SGHRS and CDR2 YFSETQ. The CDR3 runs to 14 residues. CDR3: CASSPGQGVYEQYF.